The rows below give T cell receptor beta chains drawn from one sample of a study of vaccination and CD4 T cells after COVID-19. From the PCR reads, TCRdb called clonotypes with MiXCR, one entry per CDR3 protein. Of 13,000 to 15,000 distinct CDR3 sequences detected, about 55% appear once; the ten largest clones hold around a tenth. These receptors lack a known antigen. The sample consisted of CD4+ T cells from blood, cultured in vitro, taken before SARS-CoV-2 vaccination. The source of these receptors is a human donor who had recovered from COVID-19. The CDR3 runs from the conserved cysteine through the conserved F or W. Each record gives: J gene, clone size, V gene, D gene, CDR3 DNA, CDR3 protein. The D gene is left open where the match is weak. Some rows mark clone size as missing; the rest say once, few, many or name a class of expanded clone.

>TRBJ2-7|few|TRBV7-8|-
TGTGCCAGCAGCCCAAGCACAGTACTCGAGCAGTACTTC
CASSPSTVLEQYF
>TRBJ2-7|-|TRBV6-2/TRBV6-3|TRBD2
TGTGCCAGCAGCATACAGTCGGGACTAGCGGGGGAGTACGAGCAGTACTTC
CASSIQSGLAGEYEQYF
>TRBJ2-7|-|TRBV20-1|TRBD2
TGCAGTGCTTATGGACTAGCGGGAGACTGGTACGAGCAGTACTTC
CSAYGLAGDWYEQYF
>TRBJ1-3|few|TRBV20-1|-
TGCAGTGCCCGGAGAGGGGGGGGGCACTCTGGAAACACCATATATTTT
CSARRGGGHSGNTIYF
>TRBJ1-2|-|TRBV28|TRBD1
TGTGCCAGCAGTACTCCGACAGGGACCGGGTATGGCTACACCTTC
CASSTPTGTGYGYTF
>TRBJ2-5|-|TRBV7-2|-
TGTGCCAGCAGCTCGGACAGCGGAACCCAGTACTTC
CASSSDSGTQYF
>TRBJ2-5|few|TRBV20-1|-
TGCAGTGCTAGAGCCCCTGGGACTCGTGCTATAGAGACCCAGTACTTC
CSARAPGTRAIETQYF
>TRBJ2-5|-|TRBV24-1|TRBD2
TGTGCCACCAGTGATTTTGGGACTACCCAAGAGACCCAGTACTTC
CATSDFGTTQETQYF
>TRBJ2-7|-|TRBV20-1|TRBD2
TGCAGTGCTAGATACGGGGGGACCACCTACGAGCAGTACTTC
CSARYGGTTYEQYF
>TRBJ2-2|-|TRBV27|TRBD1
TGTGCCAGCGAGTTTCTGTTTGGGACAGGGGGCGTCCACGGGGAGCTGTTTTTT
CASEFLFGTGGVHGELFF
>TRBJ2-7|-|TRBV18|-
TGTGCCAGCTCACCACCGACGGGGGCCTCCGGGACCAACGTATTC
CASSPPTGASGTNVF
>TRBJ2-3|-|TRBV27|-
TGTGCCAGCAGTTTCTTTGGGTTTTCAGATACGCAGTATTTT
CASSFFGFSDTQYF
>TRBJ1-6|-|TRBV20-1|-
TGCAGTGCTGAGGCCCTTCAAATCTATAATTCACCCCTCCACTTT
CSAEALQIYNSPLHF
>TRBJ2-3|-|TRBV10-3|TRBD1
TGTGCCATCAGCGGGACAGGCGTTAACACAGATACGCAGTATTTT
CAISGTGVNTDTQYF
>TRBJ1-6|-|TRBV14|-
TGTGCCAGCAGCCAAGTGACATATAATTCACCCCTCCACTTT
CASSQVTYNSPLHF
>TRBJ2-3|few|TRBV6-1|TRBD1
TGTGCTAGCAGCACCGGGACAGGGGGCACAGATACGCAGTATTTT
CASSTGTGGTDTQYF
>TRBJ2-3|few|TRBV11-3|TRBD2
TGTGCCAGCAGCTTAGGTCTAGCGGTTACAGATACGCAGTATTTT
CASSLGLAVTDTQYF
>TRBJ1-3|-|TRBV20-1|-
TGCAGTGCAAGACTCAACTCTGGAAACACCATATATTTT
CSARLNSGNTIYF
>TRBJ1-2|-|TRBV12-3/TRBV12-4|-
TGTGCCAGCAGTTTCGGGGCAGGGTATCGGTATGGCTACACCTTC
CASSFGAGYRYGYTF
>TRBJ1-6|-|TRBV10-3|TRBD1
TGTGCCATCAGCCGGGACAGGGATAGATCACCCCTCCACTTT
CAISRDRDRSPLHF
>TRBJ2-1|-|TRBV7-6|TRBD2
TGTGCCAGCAGCCCCCTAGCGGGGTCCTACAATGAGCAGTTCTTC
CASSPLAGSYNEQFF
>TRBJ1-1|-|TRBV30|-
TGTGCCTGGAGTGTCGACAGGAACACTGAAGCTTTCTTT
CAWSVDRNTEAFF
>TRBJ2-1|-|TRBV5-8|-
TGTGCCAGCAGTGCCCGTGACGCCCCGAGCAATGAGCAGTTCTTC
CASSARDAPSNEQFF
>TRBJ2-5|few|TRBV20-1|-
TGCAGTGCTAGCCTCCAAGAGACCCAGTACTTC
CSASLQETQYF
>TRBJ2-6|-|TRBV11-2|-
TGTGCCAGCAGCAGAAACGGGCGCTCTGGGGCCAACGTCCTGACTTTC
CASSRNGRSGANVLTF
>TRBJ2-1|-|TRBV15|TRBD2
TGTGCCACCAGCAGAGTGCGAGAGGGAATAGGGACTAGCGGTTCCTACAATGAGCAGTTCTTC
CATSRVREGIGTSGSYNEQFF
>TRBJ2-2|few|TRBV20-1|-
TGCAGTGCTCCACGGACAGATCACACCGGGGAGCTGTTTTTT
CSAPRTDHTGELFF
>TRBJ2-3|-|TRBV6-2/TRBV6-3|-
TGTGCCAGCAACGACCGGGCTAATACGCAGTATTTT
CASNDRANTQYF
>TRBJ2-5|-|TRBV27|-
TGTGCCAGCAGGATCCCGCGCACTCCTAAAGAGACCCAGTACTTC
CASRIPRTPKETQYF
>TRBJ1-2|-|TRBV6-2/TRBV6-3|-
TGTGCCAGCAGTTACTCGACCTCCTGGGTGAGGGTCCCCTATGGCTACACCTTC
CASSYSTSWVRVPYGYTF
>TRBJ2-1|-|TRBV20-1|TRBD2
TGCAGTGCTAGAGGCGGGAGCTCCTACAATGAGCAGTTCTTC
CSARGGSSYNEQFF
>TRBJ1-5|few|TRBV2|-
TGTGCCAGCAGTGCACAGGGTGCTTTGAATCAGCCCCAGCATTTT
CASSAQGALNQPQHF
>TRBJ1-2|-|TRBV30|TRBD1
TGTGCCTTGGACAGGGGGAGCTATGGCTACACCTTC
CALDRGSYGYTF
>TRBJ2-1|few|TRBV27|TRBD2
TGTGCCAGCAGATCGACCCGGGGACTAGCGGGATTCTCCTACAATGAGCAGTTCTTC
CASRSTRGLAGFSYNEQFF
>TRBJ1-1|-|TRBV27|TRBD1
TGTGCCAGGCTCCCCGGGACAGGGAAGACCACTGAAGCTTTCTTT
CARLPGTGKTTEAFF
>TRBJ2-3|-|TRBV7-9|-
TGCGCCAGCAGCTTGGACGGGGCGGGAAAGGCACCTAGCACAGATACGCAGTATTTT
CASSLDGAGKAPSTDTQYF
>TRBJ1-2|-|TRBV20-1|TRBD1
TGCAGTGCTAGGGGACAGGCCGCTAACTATGGCTACACCTTC
CSARGQAANYGYTF
>TRBJ1-5|-|TRBV28|TRBD1
TGTGCCAGCAGTTTATGGGACAGGGGACTAAATCAGCCCCAGCATTTT
CASSLWDRGLNQPQHF
>TRBJ2-5|few|TRBV20-1|TRBD2
TGCAGTGCTAGAGTAGGGACTAGCGGGAAAGAGACCCAGTACTTC
CSARVGTSGKETQYF
>TRBJ1-5|-|TRBV10-1|-
TGCGCCAGCAGTGTCAGGGGACATAATAGCAATCAGCCCCAGCATTTT
CASSVRGHNSNQPQHF